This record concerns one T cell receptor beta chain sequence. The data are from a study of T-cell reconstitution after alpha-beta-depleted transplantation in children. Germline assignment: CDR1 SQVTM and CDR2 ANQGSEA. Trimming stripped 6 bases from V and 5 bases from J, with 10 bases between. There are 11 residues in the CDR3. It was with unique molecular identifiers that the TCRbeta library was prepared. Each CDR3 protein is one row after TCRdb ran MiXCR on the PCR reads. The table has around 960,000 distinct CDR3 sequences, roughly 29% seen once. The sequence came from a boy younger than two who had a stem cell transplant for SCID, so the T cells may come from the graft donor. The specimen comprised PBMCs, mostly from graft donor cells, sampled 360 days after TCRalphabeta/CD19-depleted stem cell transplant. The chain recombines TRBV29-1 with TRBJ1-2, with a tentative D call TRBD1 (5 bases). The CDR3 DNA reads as TGCAGCGTCCACGGGGGTTATGGCTACACCTTC. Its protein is CSVHGGYGYTF.